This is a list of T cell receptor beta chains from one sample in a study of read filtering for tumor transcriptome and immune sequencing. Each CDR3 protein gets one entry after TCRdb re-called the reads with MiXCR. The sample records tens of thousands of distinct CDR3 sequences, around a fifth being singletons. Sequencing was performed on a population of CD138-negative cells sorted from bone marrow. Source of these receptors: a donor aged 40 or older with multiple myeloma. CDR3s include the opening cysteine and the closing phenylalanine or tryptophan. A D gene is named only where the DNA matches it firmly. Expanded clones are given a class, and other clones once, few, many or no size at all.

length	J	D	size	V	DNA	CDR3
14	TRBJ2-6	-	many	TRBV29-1	TGCAGCGTCGCACAGTTTACCGGGGCCAACGTCCTGACTTTC	CSVAQFTGANVLTF
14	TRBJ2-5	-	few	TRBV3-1	TGTGCCAGCAGCCCACACCGGGGCCAAGAGACCCAGTACTTC	CASSPHRGQETQYF
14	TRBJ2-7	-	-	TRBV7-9	TGTGCCAGCAGCTCCCTTGCAGGGGCCTACGAGCAGTACTTC	CASSSLAGAYEQYF
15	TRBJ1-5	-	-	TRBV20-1	TGCAGTGCTAGAGTTCAACAGGGAAGGGGTCAGCCCCAGCATTTT	CSARVQQGRGQPQHF
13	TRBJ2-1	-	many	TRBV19	TGTGCCAGTAGTATAAGCTCCTACAATGAGCAGTTCTTC	CASSISSYNEQFF
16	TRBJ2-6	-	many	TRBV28	TGTGCCAGCAGTCCCGCCCCCGGGGCTGGGGCCAACGTCCTGACTTTC	CASSPAPGAGANVLTF
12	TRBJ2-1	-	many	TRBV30	TGTGCCTGGAGTGAGCAGGGCCATGAGCAGTTCTTC	CAWSEQGHEQFF
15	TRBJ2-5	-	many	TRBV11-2	TGTGCCAGCAGCTCGAGCATGGCGCTCGGGGAGACCCAGTACTTC	CASSSSMALGETQYF
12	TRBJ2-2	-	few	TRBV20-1	TGCAGTGCTAGAGGAGGTGCCGGGGAGCTGTTTTTT	CSARGGAGELFF
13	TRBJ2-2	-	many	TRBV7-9	TGTGCCAGCAGCATCGATAGCACCGGGGAGCTGTTTTTT	CASSIDSTGELFF
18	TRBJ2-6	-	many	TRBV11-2	TGTGCCAGCAGCTTACGCGGGACGGCTAACTCTGGGGCCAACGTCCTGACTTTC	CASSLRGTANSGANVLTF
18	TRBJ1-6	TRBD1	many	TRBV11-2	TGTGCCAGCAGCCTCCGGGCAGGGGGGAGCTCCTATAATTCACCCCTCCACTTT	CASSLRAGGSSYNSPLHF
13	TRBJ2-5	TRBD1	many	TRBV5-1	TGCGCCAGCAGCTTGGTAGGGGGCGAGACCCAGTACTTC	CASSLVGGETQYF
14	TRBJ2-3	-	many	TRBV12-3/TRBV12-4	TGTGCCAGCAGTTTAATGAGGAGTCGGCGTACGCAGTATTTT	CASSLMRSRRTQYF
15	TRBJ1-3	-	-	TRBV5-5	TGTGCCAGCACCTTCGTCGGCAGCTCTGGAAACACCATATATTTT	CASTFVGSSGNTIYF
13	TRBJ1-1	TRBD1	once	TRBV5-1	TGCGCCTGCAGCTTACAGGGGCAGGGGAACGATTTCTTT	CACSLQGQGNDFF
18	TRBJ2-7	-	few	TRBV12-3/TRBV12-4	TGTGCCAGCAGTTTAGCGGGTACACATCCCGGGAAGGGGTACGAGCAGTACTTC	CASSLAGTHPGKGYEQYF
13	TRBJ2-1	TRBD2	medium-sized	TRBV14	TGTGCCAGCAGGGAGCGGGGGGACAATGAGCAGTTCTTC	CASRERGDNEQFF
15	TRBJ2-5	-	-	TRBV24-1	TGTGCCACCAGTGATTCCAGACAGGGAGGTGAGACCCAGTGCTTC	CATSDSRQGGETQCF
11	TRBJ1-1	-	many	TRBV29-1	TGCAGCGCCCTGTCGGAAACTGAAGCTTTCTTT	CSALSETEAFF
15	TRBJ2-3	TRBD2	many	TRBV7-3	TGTGCCAGCAGCTTCGGACTAGCGGGCACAGATACGCAGTATTTT	CASSFGLAGTDTQYF
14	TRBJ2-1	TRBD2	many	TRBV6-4	TGTGCCAGCAGTACTAGCGGGGACCACAATGAGCAGTTCTTC	CASSTSGDHNEQFF
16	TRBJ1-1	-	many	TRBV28	TGTGCCAGCAGTTTTAGGGGACATCGGACGAAGGGGAAAGCTTTCTTT	CASSFRGHRTKGKAFF
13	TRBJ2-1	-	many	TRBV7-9	TGTGCCAGCAGCCTCGGACAGCCTGATGAGCAGTTCTTC	CASSLGQPDEQFF
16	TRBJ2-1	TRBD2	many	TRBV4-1	TGCGCCAGCAGCCTTAGACTAGCGGGGGATATCAATGAGCAGTTCTTC	CASSLRLAGDINEQFF
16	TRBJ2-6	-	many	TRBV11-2	TGTGCCAGCAGCCCACGACTAGTTCCCGGGGCCAACGTCCTGACTTTC	CASSPRLVPGANVLTF
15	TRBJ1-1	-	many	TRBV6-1	TGTGCCAGCAGTGAAGTAAGGGGCAGGAACACTGAAGCTTTCTTT	CASSEVRGRNTEAFF
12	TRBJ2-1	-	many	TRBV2	TGTGCCAGCAGGACGGACGGGGATGAGCAGTTCTTC	CASRTDGDEQFF
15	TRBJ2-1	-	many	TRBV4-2	TGTGCCAGCAGCCAAGATCGGGGGTACTACAATGAGCAGTTCTTC	CASSQDRGYYNEQFF
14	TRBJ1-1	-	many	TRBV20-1	TGCAGTGCTAGAGTCCCGGGACGCGTCACTGAAGCTTTCTTT	CSARVPGRVTEAFF
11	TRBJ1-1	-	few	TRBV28	TGTGCCAGCAGACTAACCACTGAAGCTTTCTTT	CASRLTTEAFF
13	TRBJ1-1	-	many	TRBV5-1	TGCGCCAGCAGCCCGGAGATGGGCACTGAAGCTTTCTTT	CASSPEMGTEAFF
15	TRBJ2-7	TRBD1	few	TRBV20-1	TGCAGTGCTAGAGCTCGACAGGGGGGTCAGTACGAGCAGTACTTC	CSARARQGGQYEQYF
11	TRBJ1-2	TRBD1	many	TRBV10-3	TGTGCCATTCGACAGGGTTTTGGCTACACCTTC	CAIRQGFGYTF
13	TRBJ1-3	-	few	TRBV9	TGTGCCAGCAGCGCGACTTCTGGAAACACCATATATTTT	CASSATSGNTIYF
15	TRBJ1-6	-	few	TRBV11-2	TGTGCCAGCAGCTACTCCCAGGGGACTGGTTCACCCCTCCACTTT	CASSYSQGTGSPLHF
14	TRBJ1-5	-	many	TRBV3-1	TGTGCCAGCAGCCAATCCCAGCCAGGACAGCCCCAGCATTTT	CASSQSQPGQPQHF
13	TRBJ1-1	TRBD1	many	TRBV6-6	TGTGCCAGCACAACAGGGGGCGGCACTGAAGCTTTCTTT	CASTTGGGTEAFF
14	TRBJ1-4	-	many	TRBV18	TGTGCCAGCTCACGGAATAGGGCCGAAGAAAAACTGTTTTTT	CASSRNRAEEKLFF
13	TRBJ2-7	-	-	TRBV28	TGTGCCAGCAGCTTCGGGGCCTTATACGAGCAGTACTTC	CASSFGALYEQYF
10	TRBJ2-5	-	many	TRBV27	TGTGCCAGCAGTCCAGAGACCCAGTACTTC	CASSPETQYF
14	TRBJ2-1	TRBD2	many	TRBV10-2	TGCGCCAGCAGTGATTCTAGCGGACCGCCTGAGCAGTTCTTC	CASSDSSGPPEQFF
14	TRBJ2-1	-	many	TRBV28	TGTGCCAGCAGTTTAGATCCCACTCGTGATGAGCAGTTCTTC	CASSLDPTRDEQFF
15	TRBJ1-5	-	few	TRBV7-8	TGTGCCAGCAGCCCGCCGGGGGGGAGCAATCAGCCCCAGCATTTT	CASSPPGGSNQPQHF
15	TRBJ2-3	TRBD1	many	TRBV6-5	TGTGCCAGCAACCGACAGGGGGCTCACACAGATACGCAGTATTTT	CASNRQGAHTDTQYF
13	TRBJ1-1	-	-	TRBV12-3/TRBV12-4	TGTGCCGCCAACCGGGACGGGGCTACTGAAGCTTTCTTT	CAANRDGATEAFF
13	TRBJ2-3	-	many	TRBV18	TGTGCCAGCTCGTACCTTATTTCAGATACGCAGTATTTT	CASSYLISDTQYF
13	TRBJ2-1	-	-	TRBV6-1	TGTGCCAGCAGTGGGTACACAGGGAATGAGCAGTTCTTC	CASSGYTGNEQFF
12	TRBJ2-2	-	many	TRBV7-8	TGTGCCAGCAGCCCCCATCAAGGGGAGCTGTTTTTT	CASSPHQGELFF
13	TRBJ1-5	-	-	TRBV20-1	TGCAGTGCTAGAGAGGCAGGAAATCAGCCCCAGCATTTT	CSAREAGNQPQHF
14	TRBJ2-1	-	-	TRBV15	TGTGCCACCAGCAGAGATCGGTGGGGCCATGAGCAGTTCTTC	CATSRDRWGHEQFF
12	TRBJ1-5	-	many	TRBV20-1	TGCAGTGTTCTTTCGGGCAATCAGCCCCAGCATTTT	CSVLSGNQPQHF
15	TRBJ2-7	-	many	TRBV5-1	TGCGCCAGCAGCTTGAAATTGGTAGTGTTCCACGAGCAGTACTTC	CASSLKLVVFHEQYF
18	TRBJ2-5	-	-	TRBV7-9	TGTGCCAGCTCCTCCAAGGACGGACGGTGGGGCATCCAAGAGACCCAGTACTTC	CASSSKDGRWGIQETQYF
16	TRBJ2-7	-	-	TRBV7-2	TGTGCCAGCAGCTTAGTGGGACCGGGGAAAGCCTACGAGCAGTACTTC	CASSLVGPGKAYEQYF
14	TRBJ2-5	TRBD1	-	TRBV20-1	TGCAGTGCTAGAGATAGGGACAGGGGTGAGACCCAGTACTTC	CSARDRDRGETQYF
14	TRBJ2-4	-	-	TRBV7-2	TGTGCCAGCAGACTAGCCGGGGGCCTAAACATTCAGTACTTC	CASRLAGGLNIQYF